One T cell receptor beta chain is described in this entry. Germline V gene sequence: CDR1 MNHEY, CDR2 SVGEGT. This CDR3 spans 13 amino acids. V shed 2 bases and J shed 7 bases, with 11 bases lying between them. Recruitment covered about two dozen US areas and drew participants whose ages spanned about 18 to 90 years. Clinical history reported by participants formed the basis on which cohorts were assigned. This entry comes from a study of blood T cell repertoires in COVID-19. Background on the study: Sources were T cells, B-cell-depleted T cells, or PBMCs; the material itself was cDNA or gDNA.

In the authors' workflow: Amplification of reference gene primers was used by the study to estimate nucleated cell counts. Here immunoSEQ multiplex PCR was the method, and the copy in TCRdb shows in-frame clones only, minus some. Clone size and the V and J calls come from that table; the DNA yielded D and trimming. In the table there are approximately 200,000 clones, about 90% of which are singletons. This receptor was obtained from a man aged 25-40 years who had recovered from COVID-19. The J gene is TRBJ1-2, the V gene TRBV6-2 or TRBV6-3; D is unclear. The sequenced material came from PBMCs or T cells enriched from blood (not recorded which). CDR3 loop: CASSYAGVGGYTF. The CDR3 DNA sequence: TGTGCCAGCAGTTACGCCGGGGTTGGTGGCTACACCTTC.